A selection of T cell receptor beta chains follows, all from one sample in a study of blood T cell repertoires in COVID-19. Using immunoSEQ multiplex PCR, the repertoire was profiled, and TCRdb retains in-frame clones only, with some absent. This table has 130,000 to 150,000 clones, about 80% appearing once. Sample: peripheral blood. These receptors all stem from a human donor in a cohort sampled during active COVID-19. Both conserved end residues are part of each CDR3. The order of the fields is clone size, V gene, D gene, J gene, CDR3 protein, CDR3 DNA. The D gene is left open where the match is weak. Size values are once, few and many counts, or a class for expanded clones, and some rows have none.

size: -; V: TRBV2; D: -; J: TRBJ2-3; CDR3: CASSRGSTDTQYF; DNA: TGTGCCAGCAGTAGGGGGAGCACAGATACGCAGTATTTT
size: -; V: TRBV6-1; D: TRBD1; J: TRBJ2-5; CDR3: CASSEGTGAQETQYF; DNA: TGTGCCAGCAGTGAAGGGACAGGGGCCCAAGAGACCCAGTACTTC
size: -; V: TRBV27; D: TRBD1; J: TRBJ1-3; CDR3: CASRPRGGVNTIYF; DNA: TGTGCCAGCAGGCCAAGAGGGGGCGTAAACACCATATATTTT
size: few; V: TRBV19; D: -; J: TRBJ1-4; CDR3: CASSIVVGEEKLFF; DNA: TGTGCCAGTAGTATTGTAGTCGGGGAGGAAAAACTGTTTTTT
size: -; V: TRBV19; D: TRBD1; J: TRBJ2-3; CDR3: CASSPWTGRTSTDTQYF; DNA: TGTGCCAGTAGCCCTTGGACAGGGCGAACTAGCACAGATACGCAGTATTTT
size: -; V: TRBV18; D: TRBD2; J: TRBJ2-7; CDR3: CASSLDLAGGTYEQYF; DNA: TGTGCCAGCTCTCTCGACCTAGCGGGGGGAACCTACGAGCAGTACTTC
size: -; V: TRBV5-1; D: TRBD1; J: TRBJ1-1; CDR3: CASSMYDRGTEAFF; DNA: TGCGCCAGCAGCATGTATGACAGGGGCACTGAAGCTTTCTTT
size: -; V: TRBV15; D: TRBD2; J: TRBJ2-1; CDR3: CATSRGLAGEDEQFF; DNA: TGTGCCACCAGCAGGGGACTAGCGGGGGAGGATGAGCAGTTCTTC
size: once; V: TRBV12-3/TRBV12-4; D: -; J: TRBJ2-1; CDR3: CASSSTYNEQFF; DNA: TGTGCCAGCAGTTCAACCTACAATGAGCAGTTCTTC
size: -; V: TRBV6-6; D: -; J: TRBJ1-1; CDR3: CASSYLGQGSAEAFF; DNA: TGTGCCAGCAGTTACCTAGGGCAGGGCAGCGCTGAAGCTTTCTTT
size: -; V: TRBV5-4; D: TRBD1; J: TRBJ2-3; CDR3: CASSLGQGGTDTQYF; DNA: TGTGCCAGCAGCCTCGGACAGGGGGGCACAGATACGCAGTATTTT
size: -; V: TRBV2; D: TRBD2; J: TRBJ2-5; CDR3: CASSDLAGGNQETQYF; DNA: TGTGCCAGCAGTGATCTAGCGGGGGGCAACCAAGAGACCCAGTACTTC
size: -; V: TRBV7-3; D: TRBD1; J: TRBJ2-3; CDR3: CASSPGTGTDTQYF; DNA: TGTGCCAGCAGCCCCGGGACAGGCACAGATACGCAGTATTTT
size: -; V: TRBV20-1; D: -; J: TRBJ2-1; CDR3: CSASRYNEQFF; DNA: TGCAGTGCTTCCCGGTACAATGAGCAGTTCTTC
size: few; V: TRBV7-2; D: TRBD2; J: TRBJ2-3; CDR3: CASSLVPTSGDTDTQYF; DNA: TGTGCCAGCAGCTTAGTCCCGACTAGCGGGGACACAGATACGCAGTATTTT
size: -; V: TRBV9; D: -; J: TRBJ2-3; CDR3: CASSELAGAGDTQYF; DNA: TGTGCCAGCAGCGAGCTTGCGGGGGCCGGGGATACGCAGTATTTT
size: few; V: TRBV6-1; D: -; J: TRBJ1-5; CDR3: CASSEQGMSNQPQHF; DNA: TGTGCCAGCAGTGAACAGGGTATGAGCAATCAGCCCCAGCATTTT
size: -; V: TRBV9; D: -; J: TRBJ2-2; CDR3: CASSAQGFTGELFF; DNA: TGTGCCAGCAGCGCGCAGGGATTCACCGGGGAGCTGTTTTTT
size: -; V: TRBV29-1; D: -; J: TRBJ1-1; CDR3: CSAGAGAPEAFF; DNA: TGCAGCGCTGGGGCGGGGGCCCCTGAAGCTTTCTTT
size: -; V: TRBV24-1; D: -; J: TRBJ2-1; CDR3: CATSPARGGYNEQFF; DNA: TGTGCCACCAGCCCTGCCCGGGGAGGCTACAATGAGCAGTTCTTC
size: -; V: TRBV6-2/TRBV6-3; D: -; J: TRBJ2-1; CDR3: CASSSVVAPSYNEQFF; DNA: TGTGCCAGCAGTTCGGTGGTAGCTCCCTCCTACAATGAGCAGTTCTTC
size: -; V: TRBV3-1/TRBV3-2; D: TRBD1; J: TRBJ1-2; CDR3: CASSPGTGHRNGYTF; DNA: TGTGCCAGCAGCCCCGGGACAGGGCACCGTAATGGCTACACCTTC
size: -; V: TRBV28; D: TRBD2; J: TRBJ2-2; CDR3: CASSKRGGVAGELFF; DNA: TGTGCCAGCAGTAAGCGGGGGGGCGTCGCCGGGGAGCTGTTTTTT
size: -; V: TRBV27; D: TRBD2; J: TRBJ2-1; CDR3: CASSRGLAGGTSYNEQFF; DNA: TGTGCCAGCAGCCGGGGACTAGCGGGAGGAACCTCCTACAATGAGCAGTTCTTC
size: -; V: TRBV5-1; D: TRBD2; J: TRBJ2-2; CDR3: CASSFRLAGASGELFF; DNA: TGCGCCAGCAGCTTTAGACTAGCGGGAGCCTCCGGGGAGCTGTTTTTT
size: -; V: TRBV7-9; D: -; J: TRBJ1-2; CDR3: CASSAWDLANYGYTF; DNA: TGTGCCAGCAGCGCCTGGGACTTAGCTAACTATGGCTACACCTTC
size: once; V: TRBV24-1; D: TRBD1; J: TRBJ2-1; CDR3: CATSDYGTGTYNEQFF; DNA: TGTGCCACCAGTGATTACGGGACAGGAACCTACAATGAGCAGTTCTTC